This is a list of T cell receptor beta chains from one sample in a study of post-analysis software for immune sequencing data. MiXCR was run by TCRdb on the PCR reads, yielding one entry per CDR3 protein. The sample includes roughly 600,000 distinct CDR3 sequences, around 44% of them seen just once. Sequenced: blood. Receptor source: a girl aged 10-17 years with multiple sclerosis. CDR3s include the opening cysteine and the closing phenylalanine or tryptophan. The D gene is left open where the match is weak. For some rows the clone size is stated as once, few or many, or as a class when expanded; others skip it.

d_gene: TRBD2; j_gene: TRBJ2-1; v_gene: TRBV12-3/TRBV12-4; abundance: few; CDR3aa: CASSPYQGGRANEQFF; CDR3nt: TGTGCCAGCAGCCCCTACCAGGGCGGGAGGGCCAATGAGCAGTTCTTC
d_gene: .; j_gene: TRBJ2-1; v_gene: TRBV5-5; abundance: few; CDR3aa: CASSLKPTGGIYNEQFF; CDR3nt: TGTGCCAGCAGCTTGAAGCCGACAGGTGGGATTTACAATGAGCAGTTCTTC
d_gene: TRBD2; j_gene: TRBJ2-7; v_gene: TRBV10-3; abundance: once; CDR3aa: CAISESREASYEQYF; CDR3nt: TGTGCCATCAGTGAGTCCCGGGAGGCATCCTACGAGCAGTACTTC
d_gene: .; j_gene: TRBJ2-4; v_gene: TRBV29-1; abundance: few; CDR3aa: CSVVQTAKNIQYF; CDR3nt: TGCAGCGTAGTTCAGACGGCCAAAAACATTCAGTACTTC
d_gene: .; j_gene: TRBJ1-4; v_gene: TRBV20-1; abundance: .; CDR3aa: CSARTGAGNEKLFF; CDR3nt: TGCAGTGCTAGGACCGGGGCAGGGAACGAAAAACTGTTTTTT
d_gene: TRBD1; j_gene: TRBJ2-6; v_gene: TRBV3-1; abundance: .; CDR3aa: CASSHRTGDGNVLTF; CDR3nt: TGCGCCAGCAGCCATAGGACAGGGGATGGCAACGTCCTGACTTTC
d_gene: TRBD2; j_gene: TRBJ2-3; v_gene: TRBV2; abundance: few; CDR3aa: CASSETSGRSDTQYF; CDR3nt: TGTGCCAGCAGTGAAACTAGCGGGAGATCAGATACGCAGTATTTT
d_gene: .; j_gene: TRBJ1-4; v_gene: TRBV2; abundance: few; CDR3aa: CAGVWEHFEKLFF; CDR3nt: TGTGCCGGTGTATGGGAACACTTCGAAAAACTGTTTTTT
d_gene: TRBD2; j_gene: TRBJ2-1; v_gene: TRBV24-1; abundance: few; CDR3aa: CATRRGGQSGGEQFF; CDR3nt: TGTGCCACCCGGCGGGGAGGGCAGAGCGGGGGTGAGCAGTTCTTC
d_gene: .; j_gene: TRBJ1-1; v_gene: TRBV12-3/TRBV12-4; abundance: .; CDR3aa: CASTTLGDTEAFF; CDR3nt: TGTGCCAGCACCACTCTAGGGGATACTGAAGCTTTCTTT
d_gene: TRBD2; j_gene: TRBJ2-5; v_gene: TRBV6-5; abundance: once; CDR3aa: CASSWLAGRGETRYF; CDR3nt: TGTGCCAGCAGTTGGCTAGCGGGGCGCGGTGAGACCCGGTACTTC
d_gene: .; j_gene: TRBJ2-7; v_gene: TRBV7-9; abundance: .; CDR3aa: CASSLSRGRGYEQYF; CDR3nt: TGTGCCAGCAGCCTCTCTCGAGGCAGGGGTTACGAGCAGTACTTC
d_gene: .; j_gene: TRBJ2-5; v_gene: TRBV12-3/TRBV12-4; abundance: few; CDR3aa: CASSLNGQTQYF; CDR3nt: TGTGCCAGCAGTTTAAATGGGCAGACCCAGTACTTC
d_gene: TRBD2; j_gene: TRBJ2-1; v_gene: TRBV6-1; abundance: .; CDR3aa: CASSEAGSGSSYNEQFF; CDR3nt: TGTGCCAGCAGTGAAGCAGGTAGCGGGAGCTCCTACAATGAGCAGTTCTTC
d_gene: .; j_gene: TRBJ2-1; v_gene: TRBV27; abundance: .; CDR3aa: CASSLSGALTYNEQFF; CDR3nt: TGTGCCAGCAGCCTCTCCGGGGCCCTTACCTACAATGAGCAGTTCTTC
d_gene: TRBD1; j_gene: TRBJ1-2; v_gene: TRBV6-4; abundance: few; CDR3aa: CASRPSQGGDYGYTF; CDR3nt: TGTGCCAGCAGACCCTCGCAGGGGGGAGACTATGGCTACACCTTC
d_gene: .; j_gene: TRBJ2-5; v_gene: TRBV20-1; abundance: .; CDR3aa: CSARGRHRETQYF; CDR3nt: TGCAGTGCTAGAGGTCGGCACAGGGAGACCCAGTACTTC
d_gene: TRBD1; j_gene: TRBJ1-6; v_gene: TRBV5-1; abundance: .; CDR3aa: CASSPRQGGSPLHF; CDR3nt: TGCGCCAGCAGCCCCCGACAGGGCGGTTCACCCCTCCACTTT
d_gene: TRBD1; j_gene: TRBJ2-1; v_gene: TRBV12-3/TRBV12-4; abundance: .; CDR3aa: CASSGTGNNEQFF; CDR3nt: TGTGCCAGCAGCGGGACAGGGAACAATGAGCAGTTCTTC
d_gene: TRBD1; j_gene: TRBJ2-5; v_gene: TRBV7-3; abundance: few; CDR3aa: CASSLTGTEETQYF; CDR3nt: TGTGCCAGCAGCTTAACGGGGACAGAAGAGACCCAGTACTTC
d_gene: .; j_gene: TRBJ1-2; v_gene: TRBV6-5; abundance: .; CDR3aa: CASSTKANYGYTF; CDR3nt: TGTGCCAGCAGCACAAAAGCTAACTATGGCTACACCTTC
d_gene: .; j_gene: TRBJ1-6; v_gene: TRBV10-3; abundance: .; CDR3aa: CAIRSDDNSPLHF; CDR3nt: TGTGCCATCAGATCCGACGATAATTCACCCCTCCACTTT
d_gene: .; j_gene: TRBJ1-2; v_gene: TRBV7-9; abundance: .; CDR3aa: CASSLVEGSDGYTF; CDR3nt: TGTGCCAGCAGCTTAGTTGAGGGGTCGGATGGCTACACCTTC